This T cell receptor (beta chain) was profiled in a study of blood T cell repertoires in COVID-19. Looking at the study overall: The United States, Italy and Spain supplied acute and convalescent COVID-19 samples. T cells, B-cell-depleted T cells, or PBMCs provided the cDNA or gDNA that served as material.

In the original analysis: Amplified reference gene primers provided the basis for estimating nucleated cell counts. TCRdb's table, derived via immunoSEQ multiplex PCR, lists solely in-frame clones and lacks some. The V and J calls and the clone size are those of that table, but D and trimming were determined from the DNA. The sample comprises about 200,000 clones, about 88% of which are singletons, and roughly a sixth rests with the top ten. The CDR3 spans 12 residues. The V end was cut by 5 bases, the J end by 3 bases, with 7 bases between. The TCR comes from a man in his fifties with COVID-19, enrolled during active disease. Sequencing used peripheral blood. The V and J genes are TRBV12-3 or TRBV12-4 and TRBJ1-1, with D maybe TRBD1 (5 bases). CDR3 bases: TGTGCCAGCAGTCCACAGGACACTGAAGCTTTCTTT. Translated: CASSPQDTEAFF.